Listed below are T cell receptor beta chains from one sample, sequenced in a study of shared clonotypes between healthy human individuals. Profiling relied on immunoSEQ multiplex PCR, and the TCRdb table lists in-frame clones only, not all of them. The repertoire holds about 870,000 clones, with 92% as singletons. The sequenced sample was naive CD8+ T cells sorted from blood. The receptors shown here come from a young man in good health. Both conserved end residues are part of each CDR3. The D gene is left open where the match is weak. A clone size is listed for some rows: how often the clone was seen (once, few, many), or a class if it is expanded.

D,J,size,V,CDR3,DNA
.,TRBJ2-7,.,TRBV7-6,CASSLGSGSYEQYF,TGTGCCAGCAGCTTAGGGTCGGGCTCCTACGAGCAGTACTTC
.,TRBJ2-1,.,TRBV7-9,CASSVGTEQFF,TGTGCCAGCAGCGTGGGGACCGAACAGTTCTTC
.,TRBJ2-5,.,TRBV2,CASDQLRTQHF,TGTGCCAGCGATCAACTTCGGACTCAGCACTTC
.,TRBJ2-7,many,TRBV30,CAWRAGTYEQYF,TGTGCCTGGAGGGCGGGCACGTACGAGCAGTACTTC
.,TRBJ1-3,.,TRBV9,CASSVVFRTSSGNTIYF,TGTGCCAGCAGCGTAGTTTTTCGCACGAGCTCTGGAAACACCATATATTTT
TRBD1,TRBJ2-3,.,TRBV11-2,CASSLPDRGLDTQYF,TGTGCCAGCAGCCTACCGGACAGGGGGCTGGATACGCAGTATTTT
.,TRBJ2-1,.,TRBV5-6,CASSFRDPWDEQFF,TGTGCCAGCAGCTTCCGGGACCCGTGGGATGAGCAGTTCTTC
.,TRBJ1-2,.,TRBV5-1,CASSLGTFEGGYGYTF,TGCGCCAGCAGCTTGGGGACATTCGAGGGGGGATATGGCTACACCTTC
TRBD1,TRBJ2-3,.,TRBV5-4,CASSATTGGTDTQYF,TGTGCCAGCAGCGCCACGACAGGGGGCACAGATACGCAGTATTTT
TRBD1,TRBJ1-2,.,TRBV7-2,CARSPGQGGYTF,TGTGCCAGGAGCCCTGGACAGGGGGGCTACACCTTC
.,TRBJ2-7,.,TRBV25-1,CASSDLGDPYEQYF,TGTGCCAGCAGTGATTTGGGGGACCCATACGAGCAGTACTTC
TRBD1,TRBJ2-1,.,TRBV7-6,CASSSAGGGGRNEQFF,TGTGCCAGCAGCTCAGCAGGGGGCGGAGGCCGAAATGAGCAGTTCTTC
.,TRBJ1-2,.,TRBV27,CASSLVGAQGRGYTF,TGTGCCAGCAGTTTAGTGGGGGCCCAAGGTCGTGGCTACACCTTC
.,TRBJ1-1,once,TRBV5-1,CASSLPTKNTEAFF,TGCGCCAGCAGCCTGCCGACAAAGAACACTGAAGCTTTCTTT
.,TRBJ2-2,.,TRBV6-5,CASSYTGAALGELFF,TGTGCCAGCAGTTACACGGGAGCGGCGCTCGGGGAGCTGTTTTTT
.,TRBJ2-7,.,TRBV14,CASSLNPTQVLGYEQYF,TGTGCCAGCAGCCTCAACCCAACACAGGTTCTTGGGTACGAGCAGTACTTC
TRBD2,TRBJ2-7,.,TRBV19,CASSMGGILYEQYF,TGTGCCAGTAGTATGGGAGGGATACTCTACGAGCAGTACTTC
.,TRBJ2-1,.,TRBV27,CASSLWGLGEQFF,TGTGCCAGCAGTTTGTGGGGTCTGGGTGAGCAGTTCTTC
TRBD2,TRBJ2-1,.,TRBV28,CASSPSPSGGYNEQFF,TGTGCCAGCAGTCCGTCGCCTAGCGGGGGCTACAATGAGCAGTTCTTC
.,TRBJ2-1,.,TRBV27,CASSLAPSSYNEQFF,TGTGCCAGCAGCCTAGCGCCTAGCTCCTACAATGAGCAGTTCTTC
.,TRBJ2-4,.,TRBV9,CASSEGVGGRDIQYF,TGTGCCAGCAGCGAGGGAGTGGGGGGTAGGGACATTCAGTACTTC
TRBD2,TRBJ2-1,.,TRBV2,CASSEPRAATSGNNEQFF,TGTGCCAGCAGTGAGCCCCGGGCCGCGACTAGCGGGAACAATGAGCAGTTCTTC
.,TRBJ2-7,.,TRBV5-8,CASSLQVHPENHYEQYF,TGTGCCAGCAGCTTGCAAGTCCACCCGGAAAATCACTACGAGCAGTACTTC